These 26 T cell receptor beta chains were sequenced from one sample in a study of shared clonotypes between healthy human individuals. The assay was immunoSEQ multiplex PCR, and TCRdb's table has in-frame clones only and misses some. This table holds about half a million clones, 70% to 80% found once. The sample comprised PBMCs. Every receptor here comes from a woman between 40 and 55 years old in good health. Some clones in this sample may be carry-over from other donors' samples.

In its sample, this clone was seen a few times. The rearrangement uses TRBV30 and TRBJ1-4; TRBD1 matches 7 bases. Germline V gene sequence: CDR1 GTSNPN, CDR2 SVGIG (reference sequence). The CDR3 runs 18 residues. Unmatched junction bases numbered 10, after V lost 0 bases and J lost 0 bases. Here the CDR3 reads CAWSVVGPQGATNEKLFF. CDR3 coding DNA: TGTGCCTGGAGTGTAGTAGGCCCCCAGGGGGCAACTAATGAAAAACTGTTTTTT.

The rearrangement links TRBV6-1 to TRBJ1-4, with TRBD1 identical over 8 bases. Germline V gives CDR1 MNHNS, CDR2 SASEGT. The trim removed 2 bases at V and 7 bases at J, leaving 0 bases unmatched. This CDR3 is 13 amino acids long. CDR3 region: CASSEQGAEKLFF. The CDR3 nucleotides are TGTGCCAGCAGTGAACAGGGGGCTGAAAAACTGTTTTTT.

This chain links TRBV2 with TRBJ1-4; 9 nucleotides align to TRBD1. Germline lookup yields CDR1 SNHLY and CDR2 FYNNEI. The CDR3 extends over 14 amino acids. The trim removed 4 bases at V and 7 bases at J, leaving 4 bases unmatched. The CDR3: CASSVGTGSEKLFF. The CDR3 bases are TGTGCCAGCAGTGTGGGGACAGGGTCTGAAAAACTGTTTTTT.

The V and J genes are TRBV2 and TRBJ1-1; possible D gene TRBD1, 5 bases. CDR3 size: 14 residues. Trimming stripped 3 bases from V and 5 bases from J, with 13 bases between. The germline V gene has CDR1 SNHLY and CDR2 FYNNEI. Here the CDR3 reads CASSDQRGSTEAFF. CDR3 DNA sequence: TGTGCCAGCAGTGACCAGCGGGGGAGTACTGAAGCTTTCTTT.

This clone was detected many times. Other DNA sequences in this sample translate to the same CDR3. V is TRBV2 and J is TRBJ2-6, with D possibly being TRBD1 (6 bases). Germline values: CDR1 SNHLY, CDR2 FYNNEI. The CDR3 runs 15 residues. The V gene lost 7 bases and the J gene lost 4 bases, with 14 bases spanning the gap. The DNA for the CDR3 is TGTGCCAGCACAGGGGACGCTTCCGGGGCCAACGTCCTGACTTTC. Translation: CASTGDASGANVLTF.

On this clone itself: Its ends do not fully match the called genes, so a read error is possible. The chain carries TRBV7-6 and TRBJ2-1; D not resolved. The CDR3 extends over 13 amino acids. CDR1 is SGHVS and CDR2 is FNYEAQ in the germline V gene. The CDR3 here is CAGSSLPYNEQFF. The CDR3 nucleotides read TGTGCCGGCAGCTCTCTTCCGTACAATGAGCAGTTCTTC. Drawing the rest from reference TRBV7-6 and TRBJ2-1, the complete variable domain is GAGVSQSPRYKVTKRGQDVALRCDPISGHVSLYWYRQALGQGPEFLTYFNYEAQQDKSGLPNDRFSAERPEGSISTLTIQRTEQRDSAMYRCAGSSLPYNEQFFGPGTRLTVL.

V is TRBV18 and J is TRBJ2-7; 7 bases align to TRBD2. The CDR3 loop spans 13 amino acids. Germline values: CDR1 KGHSH, CDR2 LQKENI. V lost 7 bases, J lost 2 bases, and 5 bases stayed unmatched. CDR3 sequence reads: CASYSSGTYEQYF. DNA for the CDR3: TGTGCCAGCTATTCGAGCGGGACCTACGAGCAGTACTTC.

Only one count was recorded for this clone. This chain uses TRBV30 with TRBJ1-4, with TRBD1 matching 10 bases. The germline gives CDR1 GTSNPN, CDR2 SVGIG (reference sequence). The CDR3 totals 14 residues. V dropped 4 bases and J dropped 4; count of bases not matched to a gene: 3. The CDR3 reads CAWNGDRGNEKLFF. The CDR3 DNA reads TGTGCCTGGAACGGGGACAGGGGTAATGAAAAACTGTTTTTT.

V gene TRBV7-6 combines with J gene TRBJ2-7; 8 nucleotides line up with TRBD2. Germline assignment: CDR1 SGHVS and CDR2 FNYEAQ. Trimming cost V 4 bases and J 7 bases; bases outside gene matches: 9. This CDR3 is built from 14 residues. In DNA, the CDR3 is TGTGCCAGCAGCTCAGGACTAGCCGGCGAGGAGCAGTACTTC. Encoded protein: CASSSGLAGEEQYF.

V is TRBV19 and J is TRBJ2-7, with 9 bases identical to TRBD2. In germline, CDR1 is LNHDA, CDR2 SQIVND (reference sequence). V lost 8 bases to trimming and J lost 0 bases; unmatched junction nucleotides: 2. The CDR3 is 13 residues long. The CDR3 DNA sequence: TGTGCCAGTTCTAGCGGGAACTCCTACGAGCAGTACTTC. Its translation is CASSSGNSYEQYF.

The chain links TRBV7-9 to TRBJ2-6; 9 bases fit TRBD1. The J segment lost 2 bases and the V segment lost 5 bases, leaving 4 bases of the junction unmatched. Germline loops: CDR1 SEHNR, CDR2 FQNEAQ (reference sequence). This CDR3 contains 16 residues. CDR3 residues: CASSPRTGAGANVLTF. The CDR3 region has the DNA TGTGCCAGCAGCCCGCGGACAGGGGCTGGGGCCAACGTCCTGACTTTC.

V gene TRBV2 combines with J gene TRBJ1-4; no clear D. This CDR3 is 12 amino acids long. Trimming took 8 bases from V and 7 from J, leaving 11 bases between them. From germline, CDR1 is SNHLY and CDR2 FYNNEI. CDR3 sequence reads: CASGPSPEKLFF. The CDR3, as DNA: TGTGCCAGCGGACCTAGTCCTGAAAAACTGTTTTTT.

This clone is a singleton in its sample. The genes are TRBV7-2 and TRBJ2-1; tentatively, D is TRBD1 (6 bases). This CDR3 contains 15 residues. The V gene lost 1 base and the J gene lost 5 bases, with 12 bases spanning the gap. Germline CDR1 reads SGHTA; CDR2 reads FQGNSA. The CDR3 DNA reads as TGTGCCAGCAGCTTAGACCAGGGGCGGCACAATGAGCAGTTCTTC. It specifies CASSLDQGRHNEQFF.

This sequence joins TRBV4-1 and TRBJ1-6; no firm D call. V was cut by 1 base and J by 4 bases, with 14 bases left in between. CDR1 is MGHRA, CDR2 YSYEKL, per germline. This CDR3 is built from 17 residues. The CDR3 loop reads CASSQVDLISYNSPLHF. CDR3 sequence (DNA): TGCGCCAGCAGCCAAGTGGACCTAATTTCGTATAATTCACCCCTCCACTTT.

The rearrangement uses TRBV29-1 and TRBJ2-1, with D tentatively TRBD1 or TRBD2 (6 bases each). Germline V gives CDR1 SQVTM, CDR2 ANQGSEA. The CDR3 contains 14 residues. V was cut by 6 bases and J by 9 bases, with 21 bases left in between. This chain's CDR3 is CSVSITGGPSEQFF. The CDR3 DNA reads TGCAGCGTGAGCATAACTGGGGGGCCGAGTGAGCAGTTCTTC.

Comments on this clone: The same CDR3 arises from other DNA sequences in this sample as well. The V and J genes are TRBV19 and TRBJ1-1; D is undetermined. The CDR3 runs 14 residues. The germline gives CDR1 LNHDA, CDR2 SQIVND (reference sequence). V lost 1 base, J lost 4 bases, and 10 bases lay in between. The CDR3 loop reads CASSIVGGGTEAFF. The CDR3 DNA is TGTGCCAGTAGTATAGTGGGTGGAGGCACTGAAGCTTTCTTT.

J is TRBJ1-3 and V is TRBV30, with 7 bases lining up with TRBD1. From germline, CDR1 is GTSNPN and CDR2 SVGIG (reference sequence). The CDR3 has 15 residues. After removal of 1 base from V and 0 bases from J, the junction contained 3 bases not matched to a gene. CDR3 loop: CAWSGQGYSGNTIYF. The CDR3 DNA sequence: TGTGCCTGGAGTGGACAGGGTTACTCTGGAAACACCATATATTTT.

The V gene is TRBV2, the J gene TRBJ1-5; D may be TRBD1 (5 bases). This CDR3 contains 13 residues. V gave up 5 bases and J gave up 5 bases, with 10 bases separating them. From germline, CDR1 is SNHLY and CDR2 FYNNEI. The CDR3 DNA follows: TGTGCCAGCAGTCTGGCAGGGCATCAGCCCCAGCATTTT. Encoded protein: CASSLAGHQPQHF. Full variable domain (rest looked up from reference TRBV2 and TRBJ1-5): EPEVTQTPSHQVTQMGQEVILRCVPISNHLYFYWYRQILGQKVEFLVSFYNNEISEKSEIFDDQFSVERPDGSNFTLKIRSTKLEDSAMYFCASSLAGHQPQHFGDGTRLSIL.

The rearrangement links TRBV25-1 to TRBJ1-1; no clear D gene. Looked up from germline, CDR1 is MGHDK and CDR2 is SYGVNS. Trimming took off 4 bases at V and 2 bases at J, with 8 bases between the two ends. The CDR3 totals 13 residues. DNA for the CDR3: TGTGCCAGCAGTGGGCGGCAAAACACTGAAGCTTTCTTT. It is translated as CASSGRQNTEAFF.

In its sample, this clone was seen a few times. This chain joins TRBV4-2 and TRBJ1-1, with D perhaps matching TRBD1 (5 bases). There are 15 residues in the CDR3. Trimming stripped 2 bases from V and 6 bases from J, with 16 bases between. Per the germline V gene, CDR1 is LGHNA and CDR2 is YNFKEQ. CDR3 protein: CASSQPTTEMAEAFF. The CDR3 region has the DNA TGTGCCAGCAGCCAACCGACGACAGAGATGGCTGAAGCTTTCTTT.

This clone was seen a handful of times. The rearrangement uses TRBV19 and TRBJ2-5; TRBD1 matches 8 bases. CDR1 and CDR2 from the germline V gene are LNHDA and SQIVND (reference sequence). The CDR3 consists of 14 residues. V trimming: 5 bases; J trimming: 5 bases; junction bases outside the gene matches: 7. The CDR3 region is CASSFDRGRETQYF. CDR3 nucleotide sequence: TGTGCCAGTAGTTTCGACAGGGGCAGGGAGACCCAGTACTTC. The whole variable domain, remainder taken from reference TRBV19 and TRBJ2-5, is DGGITQSPKYLFRKEGQNVTLSCEQNLNHDAMYWYRQDPGQGLRLIYYSQIVNDFQKGDIAEGYSVSREKKESFPLTVTSAQKNPTAFYLCASSFDRGRETQYFGPGTRLLVL.

This chain connects TRBV6-5 to TRBJ2-2; D uncertain. This CDR3 is 14 amino acids long. Germline assignment: CDR1 MNHEY and CDR2 SVGAGI. The V gene lost 2 bases and the J gene lost 2 bases, with 6 bases spanning the gap. The CDR3 protein is CASSYGENTGELFF. The CDR3 nucleotides are TGTGCCAGCAGTTACGGGGAAAACACCGGGGAGCTGTTTTTT.

The chain uses TRBV6-1 and TRBJ1-2; D possibly corresponds to TRBD1 (5 bases). The V end lost 6 bases, the J end lost 8 bases, and 19 bases lay between the germline ends. Germline lookup yields CDR1 MNHNS and CDR2 SASEGT. The CDR3 has 14 residues. The DNA of the CDR3 is TGTGCCAGCAGACTAGGGGTGGGGGAGCGCGGCTACACCTTC. Its translation is CASRLGVGERGYTF.

V and J are TRBV11-2 and TRBJ2-7; 7 bases map to TRBD2. CDR1 is SGHAT, CDR2 FQNNGV, per germline. With 5 bases clipped from V and 3 bases from J, the junction kept 13 bases outside the gene matches. This CDR3 spans 16 amino acids. The CDR3 coding sequence is TGTGCCAGCAGCCCCGTTTTCGGACTAGTCCTCTACGAGCAGTACTTC. Its translation: CASSPVFGLVLYEQYF.

The chain has TRBV7-2 and TRBJ2-1, with TRBD2 as a possible D gene (5 bases). The ends were cut back, 2 bases at V and 0 bases at J, with 5 bases in the middle. CDR3 length equals 14 residues. Germline V lookup: CDR1 SGHTA, CDR2 FQGNSA. CDR3 protein: CASSLTSSYNEQFF. CDR3 bases: TGTGCCAGCAGCTTAACTAGCTCCTACAATGAGCAGTTCTTC. The complete variable domain, with remaining parts taken from reference TRBV7-2 and TRBJ2-1, reads GAGVSQSPSNKVTEKGKDVELRCDPISGHTALYWYRQSLGQGLEFLIYFQGNSAPDKSGLPSDRFSAERTGGSVSTLTIQRTQQEDSAVYLCASSLTSSYNEQFFGPGTRLTVL.

This chain joins TRBV21-1 and TRBJ2-1; the table's D call of TRBD2 was not tested on the DNA. TRBV21-1 has pseudogene status. The CDR3 covers 18 residues. CDR3 in amino acids: CASSKEGPGRGPYNEQFF. As DNA, the CDR3 is TGTGCCAGCAGCAAGGAGGGGCCCGGAAGAGGGCCCTACAATGAGCAGTTCTTC.